This TCR beta chain emerged from a study of T-cell reconstitution after alpha-beta-depleted transplantation in children. Preparation of the TCRbeta library involved a method that used unique molecular identifiers. Using its own MiXCR run on the PCR reads, TCRdb lists one record per CDR3 protein. The sample consists of just over 950,000 distinct CDR3 sequences, roughly 29% of them appearing once. V was pared by 4 bases and J by 4 bases, with 17 bases between. This CDR3 has 15 residues. Germline CDR1 is DFQATT and CDR2 is SNEGSKA (reference sequence). The receptor was isolated from a boy in the first two years of life who had a stem cell transplant for SCID, so the T cells may come from the graft donor. The rearrangement joins TRBV20-1 to TRBJ2-4, with a possible D match to TRBD2 (5 bases). The material sequenced was PBMCs, mostly from graft donor cells, taken 360 days after TCRalphabeta/CD19-depleted stem cell transplant. In nucleotides, the CDR3 is TGCAGTGCTACCATCAGGACTGGCCCAAAAAACATTCAGTACTTC. Translation: CSATIRTGPKNIQYF.